This T cell receptor (beta chain) was sequenced for a study of blood T cell repertoires in COVID-19. Study-wide background: Sites in the United States, Italy and Spain provided acute and convalescent COVID-19 samples. T cells, B-cell-depleted T cells, or PBMCs supplied cDNA or gDNA.

Original handling: Researchers report that nucleated cell counts were estimated from reference gene primer amplification. The data were produced by immunoSEQ multiplex PCR, yet TCRdb's version contains in-frame clones alone and is incomplete. V, J and clone size were drawn from that table, and D and trimming were deduced from the DNA. Counted here are approximately 120,000 clones, 85% to 90% occurring once; the ten biggest clones make up approximately 1.1%. Germline CDR1 and CDR2: SGHTA and FQGTGA. With 6 bases clipped from V and 7 bases from J, the junction kept 13 bases outside the gene matches. CDR3 length equals 16 residues.

The sequence derives from a human donor in a cohort sampled during active COVID-19. V usage is TRBV7-3 and J usage is TRBJ2-1; 9 bases line up with TRBD2. The sequencing input was peripheral blood. CDR3 loop: CASSPRALAGVNEQFF. In nucleotides, the CDR3 is TGTGCCAGCAGTCCCCGGGCGTTAGCGGGAGTAAATGAGCAGTTCTTC.